A single T cell receptor (beta chain) is shown here with its context. Its antigen is undetermined. MiXCR was run by TCRdb on the RT-PCR reads, yielding one entry per CDR3 protein. This table has over 650,000 distinct CDR3 sequences, around 18% appearing once. This specimen belongs to a study of response to subunit inactivated influenza vaccine. Study-level points and caveats: Only a handful of new T cells, the authors suggested, are recruited with each seasonal influenza vaccination.

Sequenced here: PBMCs from blood, sampled 5 days after vaccination. This clonotype was sampled from a man over 45 who received an inactivated influenza vaccine.

The CDR3 is CASSQGTSGVAEQYF. In DNA, the CDR3 is TGCGCCAGCAGTCAAGGGACTAGCGGAGTTGCCGAGCAGTACTTC. The J gene is TRBJ2-7, the V gene TRBV10-1; TRBD2 aligns across 11 bases. After removal of 5 bases from V and 6 bases from J, the junction contained 9 bases not matched to a gene. The germline V gene encodes CDR1 WNHNN and CDR2 SYGVQD (reference sequence). The CDR3 covers 15 residues.